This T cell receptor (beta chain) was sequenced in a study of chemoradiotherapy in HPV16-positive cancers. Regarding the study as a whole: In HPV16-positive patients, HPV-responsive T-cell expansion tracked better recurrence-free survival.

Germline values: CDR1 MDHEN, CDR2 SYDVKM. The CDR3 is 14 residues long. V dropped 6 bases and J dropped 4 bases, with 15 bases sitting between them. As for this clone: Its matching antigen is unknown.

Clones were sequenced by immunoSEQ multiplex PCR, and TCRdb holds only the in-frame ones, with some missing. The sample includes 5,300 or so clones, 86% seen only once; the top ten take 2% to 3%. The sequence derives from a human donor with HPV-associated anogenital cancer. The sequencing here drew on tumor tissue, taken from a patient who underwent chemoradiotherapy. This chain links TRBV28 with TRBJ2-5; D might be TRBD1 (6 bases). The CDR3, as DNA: TGTGCCAGCAGGGCAACAGGGTATCGAGAGACCCAGTACTTC. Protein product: CASRATGYRETQYF.